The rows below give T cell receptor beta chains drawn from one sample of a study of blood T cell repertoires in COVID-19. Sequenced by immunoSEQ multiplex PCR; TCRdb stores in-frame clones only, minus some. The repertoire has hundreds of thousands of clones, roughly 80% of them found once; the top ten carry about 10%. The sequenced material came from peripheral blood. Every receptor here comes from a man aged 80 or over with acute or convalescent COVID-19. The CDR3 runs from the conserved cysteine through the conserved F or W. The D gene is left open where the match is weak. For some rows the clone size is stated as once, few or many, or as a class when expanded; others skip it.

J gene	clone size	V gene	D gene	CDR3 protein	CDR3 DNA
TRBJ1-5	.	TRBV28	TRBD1	CASKPGQGNQPQHF	TGTGCCAGCAAGCCGGGACAGGGGAATCAGCCCCAGCATTTT
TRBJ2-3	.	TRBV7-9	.	CASSAYPTSTDTQYF	TGTGCCAGCAGCGCCTACCCCACTAGCACAGATACGCAGTATTTT
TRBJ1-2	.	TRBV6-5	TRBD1	CASRTRQGNGYTF	TGTGCCAGCAGGACCAGACAGGGGAATGGCTACACCTTC
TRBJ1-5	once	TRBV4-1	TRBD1	CASSHPLTGHTNQPQHF	TGCGCCAGCAGCCACCCTTTGACAGGGCATACCAATCAGCCCCAGCATTTT
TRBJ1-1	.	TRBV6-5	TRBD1	CASRVFGTDKAFF	TGTGCCAGCAGGGTCTTTGGGACAGATAAAGCTTTCTTT
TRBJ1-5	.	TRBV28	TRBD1	CASSTRTGPHQPQHF	TGTGCCAGCAGTACAAGGACAGGACCTCACCAGCCCCAGCATTTT
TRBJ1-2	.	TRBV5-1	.	CASSLAWGDYGYTF	TGCGCCAGCAGCTTGGCTTGGGGAGACTATGGCTACACCTTC
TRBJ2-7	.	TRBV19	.	CATSYAAKEAEQYF	TGTGCCACCTCCTACGCGGCAAAAGAGGCCGAGCAGTACTTC
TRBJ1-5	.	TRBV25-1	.	CASSDSAGNQPQHF	TGTGCCAGCAGTGATTCGGCAGGGAATCAGCCCCAGCATTTT
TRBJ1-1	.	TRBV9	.	CASSVVRGAEAFF	TGTGCCAGCAGCGTAGTTAGGGGCGCTGAAGCTTTCTTT
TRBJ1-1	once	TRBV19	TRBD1	CASSYIPTGANTEAFF	TGTGCCAGTAGTTATATACCGACAGGGGCGAACACTGAAGCTTTCTTT
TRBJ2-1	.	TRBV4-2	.	CASSQEGQGTYNEQFF	TGTGCCAGCAGCCAAGAAGGGCAGGGAACCTACAATGAGCAGTTCTTC
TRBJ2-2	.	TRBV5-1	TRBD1	CASSGTGRNTGELFF	TGCGCCAGCAGTGGGACAGGGCGTAACACCGGGGAGCTGTTTTTT
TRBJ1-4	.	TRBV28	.	CASSFLPGGNEKLFF	TGTGCCAGCAGTTTTCTCCCGGGGGGCAATGAAAAACTGTTTTTT
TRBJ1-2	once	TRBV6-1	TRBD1	CASREDWDRGLGYTF	TGTGCCAGCAGAGAAGACTGGGACAGGGGGCTTGGCTACACCTTC
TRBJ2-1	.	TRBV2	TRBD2	CASSETGLAGVGFF	TGTGCCAGCAGTGAAACGGGACTAGCGGGGGTAGGGTTCTTC
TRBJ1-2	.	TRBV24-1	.	CATSDFGQGVTYGYTF	TGTGCCACCAGTGATTTTGGTCAGGGTGTTACCTATGGCTACACCTTC
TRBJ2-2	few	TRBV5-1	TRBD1	CASSAQGAITGELFF	TGCGCCAGCAGCGCACAGGGGGCTATCACCGGGGAGCTGTTTTTT
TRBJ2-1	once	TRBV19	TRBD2	CASSRMGGTSNPYNEQFF	TGTGCCAGTAGTAGAATGGGGGGGACTAGCAACCCCTACAATGAGCAGTTCTTC
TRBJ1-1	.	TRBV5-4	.	CASSLARGRTNTEAFF	TGTGCCAGCAGCTTGGCCAGGGGCCGGACGAACACTGAAGCTTTCTTT
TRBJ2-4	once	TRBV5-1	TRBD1	CASSLDRGGNIQYF	TGCGCCAGCAGCTTGGACAGGGGTGGAAACATTCAGTACTTC
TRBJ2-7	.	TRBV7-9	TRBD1	CASSTPGQGHSYEQYF	TGTGCCAGCAGCACCCCGGGACAGGGTCACTCCTACGAGCAGTACTTC